Here is one TCR beta chain with its context. The target antigen is unknown. Measured with immunoSEQ multiplex PCR; TCRdb has only the in-frame clones, and not every one. The repertoire holds under 55,000 clones, with about four fifths as singletons. The sort gate was single viable CD3+CD4+CD8-CD45RO+ cells for memory CD4+ T cells. The sample is drawn from a study of memory CD4+ T cells and cytomegalovirus serostatus. Overall study context: This sample comes from healthy Belgian adults, under 10 CMV seropositive, 24 seronegative.

The ends were cut back, 4 bases at V and 0 bases at J, with 10 bases in the middle. CDR1 is MNHEY and CDR2 is SMNVEV in the germline V gene (reference sequence). The CDR3 totals 14 residues. Whole-study findings and limits: Suggested: most of the CMV-linked TCR signature lies in CD4+ memory cells. CD4+ memory repertoires contained about 40% of the 164 reported CMV TCRbeta sequences.

This TCR came from an adult in good health and CMV-seropositive. The sequencing input was memory CD4+ T cells from blood. This rearrangement joins TRBV27 to TRBJ2-7; D gene ambiguous. The CDR3 spells CASSSQVLSYEQYF. CDR3 DNA: TGTGCCAGCAGTTCTCAAGTCCTCTCCTACGAGCAGTACTTC.